This entry lists 3 T cell receptor beta chains sequenced from one sample in a study of T cells in women clearing cervical HPV infection. Data came from immunoSEQ multiplex PCR; TCRdb stores just in-frame clones and leaves some out. The sample table includes 35,000 to 45,000 clones. The source material was blood buffy coat. These receptors were obtained from a woman aged 18 to 75 with a cervical HPV16 infection that either progressed to CIN3+ or cleared (not recorded which).

About this clone itself: Sequencing ends 3 residues short of the CDR3 end; the germline J gene provides the rest. The chain combines TRBV7-2 with TRBJ1-4, with 7 positions matching TRBD1. CDR1 SGHTA and CDR2 FQGNSA come from the germline V gene. The junction had 8 bases not matched to a gene; V was cut back by 2 bases and J by 8 bases. The CDR3 spans 15 residues. Incomplete CDR3 DNA: TGTGCCAGCAGCTTAACAGGGGTCGTTGGCGAAAAA. Translation: CASSLTGVVGEK. The whole CDR3 protein reads CASSLTGVVGEKLFF.

In regard to this clone: The CDR3 is cut off 3 residues early in the read; its end comes from the germline J gene. This chain joins TRBV5-4 and TRBJ1-1; D not certain. This CDR3 has 14 amino acids. The germline V gene has CDR1 SGHNT and CDR2 YYREEE (reference sequence). Trimming removed 0 bases at V and 1 base at J, with 7 bases between. CDR3 in amino acids: CASSLAAANTEAFF. Partial CDR3 DNA: TGTGCCAGCAGCTTGGCCGCGGCGAACACTGAA. Full variable domain (outside the CDR3, taken from reference TRBV5-4 and TRBJ1-1): ETGVTQSPTHLIKTRGQQVTLRCSSQSGHNTVSWYQQALGQGPQFIFQYYREEENGRGNFPPRFSGLQFPNYSSELNVNALELDDSALYLCASSLAAANTEAFFGQGTRLTVV.

The covered CDR3 bases are TGTGCCAGCAGCCCCTCCCGGACTAGCGGTGGTACG. It is translated as CASSPSRTSGGT. In full, the CDR3 reads CASSPSRTSGGTQYF. The chain carries TRBV11-3 and TRBJ2-3, with 10 nucleotides matching TRBD2. The read gets to within 3 residues of the CDR3 end, and the germline J gene fills in the rest. Germline CDR1 and CDR2: SGHNT and YENEEA. CDR3 length: 15 residues. Unmatched junction bases numbered 10, after V lost 5 bases and J lost 8 bases.